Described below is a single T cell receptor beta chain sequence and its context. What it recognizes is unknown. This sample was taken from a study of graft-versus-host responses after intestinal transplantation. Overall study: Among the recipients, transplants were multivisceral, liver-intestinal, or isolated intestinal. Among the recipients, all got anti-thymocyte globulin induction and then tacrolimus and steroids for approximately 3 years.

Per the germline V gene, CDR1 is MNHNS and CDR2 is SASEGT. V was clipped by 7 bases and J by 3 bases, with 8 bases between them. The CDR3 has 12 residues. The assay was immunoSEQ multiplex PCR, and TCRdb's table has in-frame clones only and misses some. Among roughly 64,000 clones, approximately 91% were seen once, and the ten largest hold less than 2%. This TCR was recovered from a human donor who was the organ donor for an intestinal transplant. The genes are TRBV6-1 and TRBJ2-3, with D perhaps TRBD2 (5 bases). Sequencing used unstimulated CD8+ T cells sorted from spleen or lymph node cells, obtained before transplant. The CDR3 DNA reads TGTGCCAGCAATAGAGGGACAGATACGCAGTATTTT. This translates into CASNRGTDTQYF.